The source of this TCR beta chain is a study of blood T cells in healthy people across ages. Study results and limitations: Strong correlation existed between TCR beta diversity and naive T cell percentage. Estimates based on one million T cells were treated as lower bounds. Comparison with aged donors showed that long-lived donors had more naive CD4+ cells and higher diversity.

Germline assignment: CDR1 DFQATT and CDR2 SNEGSKA (reference sequence). The CDR3 runs 14 residues. A second PCR, run for about 6 to 12 cycles, used a sample-barcoded 5' primer plus a J-beta primer mix. TCRdb reprocessed the 5' RACE reads via MiXCR and lists one record per CDR3 protein. The sample consists of 700,000 to 950,000 distinct CDR3 sequences, 58% of them appearing once. Each sample yielded at least 6 million isolated PBMCs. Details on this clonotype: Its specificity is not known.

The receptor's source is a young man in good health. The chain couples TRBV20-1 to TRBJ1-2; TRBD1 matches at 9 bases. Sequencing was carried out using blood. CDR3 nucleotides: TGCAGCGCCTATGGGACAGGGAAAGTCTATGGCTACACCTTC. It encodes CSAYGTGKVYGYTF.